The clone carrying this TCR beta chain was recorded a few times. The CDR3 loop spans 16 amino acids. Germline lookup yields CDR1 LNHNV and CDR2 YYDKDF (reference sequence). V dropped 7 bases and J dropped 0 bases, with 16 bases sitting between them. This sample stems from a study of CD8 T cells in ankylosing spondylitis. TCRdb re-called the 5' RACE reads through MiXCR, storing one row per CDR3 protein. This sample carries around 150,000 distinct CDR3 sequences, about 42% of them seen once, and the ten largest clones take over 12%. The sequencing input was synovial fluid, either unsorted or a sorted T cell fraction (not recorded which). This receptor was identified in a male donor with ankylosing spondylitis. The chain carries TRBV15 and TRBJ1-3; D is unclear. CDR3 protein: CATTWLKTNSGNTIYF. The CDR3 DNA reads TGTGCCACCACCTGGCTGAAGACTAACTCTGGAAACACCATATATTTT.